This T cell receptor (beta chain) was retrieved from a study of T cell repertoires in cytomegalovirus infection. Study-wide context: Recently described HLA-C-restricted plus well-studied HLA-B-restricted CMV epitopes were used. It can be stated that public TCR beta signatures indicated CMV infection as well as a matching HLA type.

The CDR3 has 16 residues. The V end lost 1 base, the J end lost 0 bases, and 11 bases lay between the germline ends. Looked up from germline, CDR1 is SNHLY and CDR2 is FYNNEI. Findings and limits, study-wide: HLA-C-restricted TCR beta clonotypes specific for CMV led the ex vivo response.

Worth noting for this clonotype: As yet, its antigen is unknown.

Via MiXCR, TCRdb re-called the reads, giving one row per CDR3 protein. This table holds hundreds of thousands of distinct CDR3 sequences, 30% to 35% found once. The specimen was cultured PBMCs, collected from culture after CMV antigen stimulation. The V and J genes are TRBV2 and TRBJ2-3, with D maybe TRBD2 (6 bases). The TCR comes from a human donor in good health (CMV status not recorded). Some clones in this sample may be carry-over from other donors' samples. CDR3 amino acids: CASSEEASVSTDTQYF. CDR3 in DNA: TGTGCCAGCAGTGAAGAGGCTAGCGTTAGCACAGATACGCAGTATTTT.